Listed below are T cell receptor beta chains from one sample, sequenced in a study of shared clonotypes between healthy human individuals. Data came from immunoSEQ multiplex PCR; TCRdb stores just in-frame clones and leaves some out. The profile shows about 2.2 million clones, more than 85% of them singletons. Material: naive CD8+ T cells from PBMCs. These TCRs come from a man between 18 and 35 years old in good health. Some clones in this sample may be carry-over from other donors' samples. The CDR3 runs from the conserved cysteine through the conserved F or W. A D gene is named only where the DNA matches it firmly. For some rows the clone size is stated as once, few or many, or as a class when expanded; others skip it.

V: TRBV27
J: TRBJ2-1
size: .
D: TRBD1
CDR3: CASSSYGVTGQLLNEQFF
DNA: TGTGCCAGCAGTTCCTACGGAGTTACGGGACAGCTCCTCAATGAGCAGTTCTTC

V: TRBV27
J: TRBJ2-7
size: .
D: TRBD2
CDR3: CASTPSMGRAFYEQYF
DNA: TGTGCCAGCACCCCTTCTATGGGGAGGGCCTTCTACGAGCAGTACTTC

V: TRBV6-5
J: TRBJ2-1
size: .
D: .
CDR3: CASSNWRVYNEQFF
DNA: TGTGCCAGCAGTAACTGGCGGGTCTACAATGAGCAGTTCTTC

V: TRBV4-1
J: TRBJ1-4
size: .
D: TRBD1
CDR3: CASSSRDRGFNEKLFF
DNA: TGCGCCAGCAGCTCCCGGGACAGGGGATTTAATGAAAAACTGTTTTTT

V: TRBV19
J: TRBJ2-3
size: .
D: .
CDR3: CASSIRAVAGRADTQYF
DNA: TGTGCCAGTAGTATTCGGGCCGTCGCAGGGCGGGCAGATACGCAGTATTTT

V: TRBV27
J: TRBJ2-2
size: .
D: .
CDR3: CASSLSTGELFF
DNA: TGTGCCAGCAGTTTATCTACCGGGGAGCTGTTTTTT

V: TRBV28
J: TRBJ1-5
size: .
D: TRBD1
CDR3: CASSPDRGQPQHF
DNA: TGTGCCAGCAGTCCGGACAGGGGACAGCCCCAGCATTTT

V: TRBV29-1
J: TRBJ2-7
size: .
D: TRBD2
CDR3: CSVESRGGLAYEQYF
DNA: TGCAGCGTTGAATCTAGGGGGGGACTAGCGTACGAGCAGTACTTC

V: TRBV5-6
J: TRBJ1-1
size: .
D: .
CDR3: CASSLDTSDRKNTEAFF
DNA: TGTGCCAGCAGCCTGGACACCTCAGACAGGAAAAACACTGAAGCTTTCTTT

V: TRBV29-1
J: TRBJ2-3
size: .
D: TRBD2
CDR3: CSVVRTSGSSDTQYF
DNA: TGCAGCGTTGTGCGGACTAGCGGGAGTTCAGATACGCAGTATTTT

V: TRBV28
J: TRBJ1-5
size: .
D: TRBD1
CDR3: CASSHIPWTGPSEPQHF
DNA: TGTGCCAGCAGTCATATACCATGGACAGGGCCTTCGGAGCCCCAGCATTTT

V: TRBV7-9
J: TRBJ2-1
size: .
D: TRBD2
CDR3: CATVTRVAGAEQFF
DNA: TGTGCCACCGTAACCCGGGTAGCGGGAGCTGAGCAGTTCTTC

V: TRBV7-9
J: TRBJ2-2
size: .
D: .
CDR3: CASSSKGNSGELFF
DNA: TGTGCCAGCAGCTCGAAGGGGAATTCCGGGGAGCTGTTTTTT

V: TRBV29-1
J: TRBJ2-3
size: .
D: TRBD1
CDR3: CSVNTGGSRTDTQYF
DNA: TGCAGCGTTAACACAGGGGGCTCCCGCACAGATACGCAGTATTTT

V: TRBV27
J: TRBJ2-1
size: .
D: .
CDR3: CASPFRDNEQFF
DNA: TGTGCCAGCCCTTTCCGGGACAATGAGCAGTTCTTC

V: TRBV7-9
J: TRBJ2-2
size: .
D: .
CDR3: CASSSTGGYGELFF
DNA: TGTGCCAGCAGCTCCACGGGCGGGTACGGGGAGCTGTTTTTT

V: TRBV15
J: TRBJ2-1
size: .
D: TRBD2
CDR3: CATSGGLAGNEQFF
DNA: TGTGCCACCAGCGGGGGACTAGCGGGAAATGAGCAGTTCTTC

V: TRBV4-1
J: TRBJ1-2
size: .
D: TRBD1
CDR3: CASSQDPGTGNGYTF
DNA: TGCGCCAGCAGCCAAGATCCCGGGACAGGGAATGGCTACACCTTC

V: TRBV2
J: TRBJ2-5
size: once
D: TRBD1
CDR3: CASRGTDQETQYF
DNA: TGTGCCAGCAGAGGGACAGACCAAGAGACCCAGTACTTC

V: TRBV6-5
J: TRBJ2-3
size: .
D: .
CDR3: CASMGTDTQYF
DNA: TGTGCCAGCATGGGCACAGATACGCAGTATTTT

V: TRBV25-1
J: TRBJ2-7
size: .
D: .
CDR3: CASTRGGEQYF
DNA: TGTGCCAGCACACGGGGTGGCGAGCAGTACTTC

V: TRBV5-6
J: TRBJ1-2
size: once
D: .
CDR3: CASSPGEESYGYTF
DNA: TGTGCCAGCAGCCCAGGGGAGGAATCCTATGGCTACACCTTC

V: TRBV9
J: TRBJ1-1
size: once
D: .
CDR3: CASSGLLSKGAFF
DNA: TGTGCCAGCAGCGGCCTACTCTCGAAGGGGGCTTTCTTT

V: TRBV4-3
J: TRBJ2-7
size: .
D: .
CDR3: CASSQAAPRALGTYEQYF
DNA: TGCGCCAGCAGCCAAGCAGCTCCCAGGGCCCTTGGGACCTACGAGCAGTACTTC

V: TRBV19
J: TRBJ2-7
size: .
D: .
CDR3: CASSIGGTGPYEQYF
DNA: TGTGCCAGTAGTATAGGGGGGACGGGACCCTACGAGCAGTACTTC

V: TRBV27
J: TRBJ1-2
size: once
D: .
CDR3: CASRRVFDSGGYTF
DNA: TGTGCCAGCAGGAGGGTGTTTGACAGTGGCGGCTACACCTTC

V: TRBV10-3
J: TRBJ2-5
size: .
D: TRBD1
CDR3: CAISMTGASQETQYF
DNA: TGTGCCATCAGTATGACAGGGGCCAGCCAAGAGACCCAGTACTTC

V: TRBV19
J: TRBJ1-2
size: .
D: TRBD1
CDR3: CASSIWQGDGYTF
DNA: TGTGCCAGTAGTATTTGGCAGGGGGATGGCTACACCTTC

V: TRBV4-3
J: TRBJ2-7
size: .
D: .
CDR3: CASSHSRGGYEQYF
DNA: TGCGCCAGCAGCCACTCCAGGGGGGGCTACGAGCAGTACTTC

V: TRBV2
J: TRBJ2-2
size: .
D: .
CDR3: CATHEGGRTGELFF
DNA: TGTGCCACCCACGAGGGGGGACGCACCGGGGAGCTGTTTTTT

V: TRBV7-9
J: TRBJ2-1
size: .
D: .
CDR3: CASSWSVEHYNEQFF
DNA: TGTGCCAGCAGCTGGTCTGTCGAACACTACAATGAGCAGTTCTTC

V: TRBV11-2
J: TRBJ2-7
size: .
D: TRBD2
CDR3: CASQPGLGNYEQYF
DNA: TGTGCCAGCCAACCGGGACTAGGGAACTACGAGCAGTACTTC

V: TRBV19
J: TRBJ1-1
size: .
D: .
CDR3: CATSTGNTEAFF
DNA: TGTGCCACCTCGACGGGGAACACTGAAGCTTTCTTT

V: TRBV7-3
J: TRBJ2-3
size: .
D: .
CDR3: CASSWGKAGPTDTQYF
DNA: TGTGCCAGCAGCTGGGGGAAGGCAGGGCCCACAGATACGCAGTATTTT

V: TRBV7-8
J: TRBJ2-2
size: .
D: .
CDR3: CASSLHRRELFF
DNA: TGTGCCAGCAGTCTACACCGTCGGGAGCTGTTTTTT

V: TRBV9
J: TRBJ2-4
size: .
D: .
CDR3: CASGRGGEGKNIQYF
DNA: TGTGCCAGCGGCCGGGGAGGAGAGGGCAAAAACATTCAGTACTTC

V: TRBV25-1
J: TRBJ2-1
size: .
D: .
CDR3: CASSPRGGSSYNEQFF
DNA: TGTGCCAGCAGTCCCCGGGGTGGAAGCTCCTACAATGAGCAGTTCTTC

V: TRBV7-6
J: TRBJ2-3
size: .
D: .
CDR3: CASSSVKIPEDTQYF
DNA: TGTGCCAGCAGCTCCGTCAAAATCCCCGAGGATACGCAGTATTTT

V: TRBV6-1
J: TRBJ2-1
size: once
D: .
CDR3: CASSDHSISYNEQFF
DNA: TGTGCCAGCAGTGACCACTCCATCTCCTACAATGAGCAGTTCTTC

V: TRBV5-7
J: TRBJ2-1
size: .
D: .
CDR3: CASSPGGRGTNEQFF
DNA: TGTGCCAGCAGCCCGGGGGGCAGGGGGACTAATGAGCAGTTCTTC

V: TRBV14
J: TRBJ1-1
size: .
D: .
CDR3: CASSRIGAEAFF
DNA: TGTGCCAGCAGCCGGATCGGGGCCGAAGCTTTCTTT

V: TRBV5-4
J: TRBJ2-1
size: .
D: TRBD1
CDR3: CASSTTGISSYNEQFF
DNA: TGTGCCAGCAGCACGACAGGGATAAGCTCCTACAATGAGCAGTTCTTC

V: TRBV10-3
J: TRBJ1-5
size: few
D: .
CDR3: CAIRDSGSNQPQHF
DNA: TGTGCCATCAGGGACAGTGGGAGCAATCAGCCCCAGCATTTT

V: TRBV6-6
J: TRBJ2-7
size: .
D: .
CDR3: CASRTGSPGDYEQYF
DNA: TGTGCCAGCAGGACGGGATCGCCCGGGGACTACGAGCAGTACTTC

V: TRBV5-4
J: TRBJ2-7
size: few
D: .
CDR3: CASSLLPSGAEQYF
DNA: TGTGCCAGCAGCTTGTTGCCGAGCGGAGCCGAGCAGTACTTC

V: TRBV20-1
J: TRBJ2-1
size: .
D: .
CDR3: CSATQPNEQFF
DNA: TGCAGTGCCACACAGCCGAATGAGCAGTTCTTC

V: TRBV13
J: TRBJ1-2
size: .
D: TRBD1
CDR3: CASSLDTGGNGYTF
DNA: TGTGCCAGCAGCTTGGACACAGGGGGCAATGGCTACACCTTC

V: TRBV5-1
J: TRBJ1-1
size: .
D: .
CDR3: CASSPSRERTEAFF
DNA: TGCGCCAGCAGCCCGTCCCGCGAGAGGACTGAAGCTTTCTTT

V: TRBV10-1
J: TRBJ2-3
size: .
D: .
CDR3: CASSVPPPTDTQYF
DNA: TGCGCCAGCAGTGTACCCCCCCCCACAGATACGCAGTATTTT

V: TRBV9
J: TRBJ2-7
size: .
D: .
CDR3: CASNRAPSYEQYF
DNA: TGTGCCAGCAACAGGGCGCCCTCCTACGAGCAGTACTTC

V: TRBV15
J: TRBJ2-2
size: .
D: .
CDR3: CATSRDILAANTGELFF
DNA: TGTGCCACCAGCAGAGATATACTGGCGGCGAACACCGGGGAGCTGTTTTTT

V: TRBV11-2
J: TRBJ2-3
size: .
D: .
CDR3: CASSSLGTDTQYF
DNA: TGTGCCAGCAGCTCCCTAGGCACAGATACGCAGTATTTT